This T cell receptor (beta chain) originates from a study of blood T cell repertoires in COVID-19. Study information: There were acute and convalescent COVID-19 samples, and they came from the United States, Italy and Spain.

The assay was immunoSEQ multiplex PCR, and TCRdb's table has in-frame clones only and misses some. The sample consists of about 230,000 clones, more than 65% of them appearing once. Sequenced input: peripheral blood. The TCR originated in a man in his fifties or sixties with active or convalescent COVID-19.

The chain's CDR3 is CATPGWTEAFF. CDR3 nucleotides: TGTGCCACCCCGGGGTGGACCGAAGCTTTCTTT. The chain joins TRBV6-4 to TRBJ1-1, with D unclear. Trimming left V 10 bases short and J 8 bases short, with 14 bases between. In germline, CDR1 is MRHNA, CDR2 SNTAGT. The CDR3 loop spans 11 amino acids.